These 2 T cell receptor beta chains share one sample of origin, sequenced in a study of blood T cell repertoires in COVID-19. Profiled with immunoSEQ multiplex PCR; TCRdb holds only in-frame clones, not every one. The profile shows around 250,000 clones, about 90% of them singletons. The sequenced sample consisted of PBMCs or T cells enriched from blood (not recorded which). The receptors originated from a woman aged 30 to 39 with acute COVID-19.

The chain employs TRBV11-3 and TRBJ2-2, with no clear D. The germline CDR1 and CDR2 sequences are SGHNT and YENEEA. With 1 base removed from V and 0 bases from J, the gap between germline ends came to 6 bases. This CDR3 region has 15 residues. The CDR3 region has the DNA TGTGCCAGCAGCTTAGGACAAGCGAACACCGGGGAGCTGTTTTTT. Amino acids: CASSLGQANTGELFF. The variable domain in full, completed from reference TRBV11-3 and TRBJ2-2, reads EAGVVQSPRYKIIEKKQPVAFWCNPISGHNTLYWYLQNLGQGPELLIRYENEEAVDDSQLPKDRFSAERLKGVDSTLKIQPAELGDSAVYLCASSLGQANTGELFFGEGSRLTVL.

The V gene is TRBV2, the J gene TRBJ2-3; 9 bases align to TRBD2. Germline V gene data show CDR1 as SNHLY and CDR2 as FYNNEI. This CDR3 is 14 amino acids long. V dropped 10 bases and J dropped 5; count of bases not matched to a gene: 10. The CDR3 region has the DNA TGTGCCACCTTAGCGGGAGTGAGCGGAGATACGCAGTATTTT. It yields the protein CATLAGVSGDTQYF.